Following are 8 T cell receptor beta chains from one sample sequenced in a study of low-dose radiotherapy and immunotherapy resistance in tumors. Time point of the sample: before trial treatment. First-strand cDNA relied on TRAV- and TRBV-specific primers spanning alpha and beta chains. PCR amplification of the TCRs was performed with Phusion for 15 to 25 PCR cycles, and it relied on a constant-region primer together with a V-primer adapter. One entry per CDR3 protein results from TCRdb running MiXCR on the reads. The sample shows 80,000 to 95,000 distinct CDR3 sequences, roughly a tenth of them seen only once. The source was PBMCs, collected before treatment. All receptors come from a male donor with prostate cancer.

This clonotype has ten or more counts. The genes are TRBV7-9 and TRBJ1-4, with a tentative D call TRBD1 (6 bases). Trimming shortened V by 5 bases and J by 6 bases, and 16 bases separated the two germline ends. The CDR3 has 15 amino acids. Germline V gene sequence: CDR1 SEHNR, CDR2 FQNEAQ (reference sequence). The CDR3 reads CASSPLGGADEKLFF. CDR3 in DNA: TGTGCCAGCAGCCCTTTAGGGGGGGCTGATGAAAAACTGTTTTTT.

This clonotype was observed many times. This chain uses TRBV12-3 or TRBV12-4 with TRBJ2-7; D is ambiguous. Trimming left V 0 bases short and J 2 bases short, with 11 bases between. The CDR3 totals 15 residues. CDR3 coding DNA: TGTGCCAGCAGTTTAGCGCTTCGCGGTCCCTACGAGCAGTACTTC. Its translation is CASSLALRGPYEQYF.

This clonotype was detected many times. CDR3: CASRDRFSTDTQYF. The CDR3 coding sequence is TGTGCCAGCAGAGACAGGTTTAGCACAGATACGCAGTATTTT. The chain has TRBV6-5 and TRBJ2-3; maybe TRBD1 (6 bases). Germline CDR1 and CDR2: MNHEY and SVGAGI. The CDR3 spans 14 residues. With 6 bases removed from V and 0 bases from J, the gap between germline ends came to 10 bases.

This clonotype was counted at least ten times. V gene TRBV19 combines with J gene TRBJ1-2, with a tentative D call TRBD1 (5 bases). This CDR3 has 12 residues. V lost 7 bases and J lost 3, with 9 bases in between. Germline CDR1 reads LNHDA; CDR2 reads SQIVND (reference sequence). This chain's CDR3 is CASTNRYYGYTF. CDR3 coding DNA: TGTGCCAGTACCAACAGGTACTATGGCTACACCTTC.

At least ten counts were recorded for this clonotype. The CDR3 spells CASSHPSPNTEAFF. The DNA for the CDR3 is TGTGCCAGCTCACACCCTTCCCCGAACACTGAAGCTTTCTTT. V is TRBV18 and J is TRBJ1-1; D remains ambiguous. Per germline, CDR1 KGHSH and CDR2 LQKENI. This CDR3 spans 14 amino acids. Trimming pared 4 bases from V and 1 base from J, leaving 10 bases between.

There are many counts of this clonotype. The J gene is TRBJ2-5, the V gene TRBV20-1; 9 positions match TRBD1. CDR3 length equals 15 residues. Germline CDR1 DFQATT, CDR2 SNEGSKA (reference sequence). The J segment lost 3 bases and the V segment lost 0 bases, leaving 5 bases of the junction unmatched. CDR3 nucleotide sequence: TGCAGTGCTAGAGATCTACAGGGGGCTAAAGAGACCCAGTACTTC. It encodes CSARDLQGAKETQYF.

This clonotype was observed at least ten times. The gene calls are TRBV12-3 or TRBV12-4 and TRBJ1-1; D perhaps matches TRBD1 (5 bases). V shed 5 bases and J shed 3 bases, with 16 bases lying between them. The CDR3 runs 15 residues. The CDR3 loop reads CASSPLDSRHTEAFF. The DNA of the CDR3 is TGTGCCAGCAGTCCCTTAGACAGCCGGCACACTGAAGCTTTCTTT.

This clonotype was picked up many times. The junction departs from germline at one end; a sequencing error may be responsible. This chain uses TRBV5-8 with TRBJ2-1; maybe TRBD2 (5 bases). In germline, CDR1 is SGHTS, CDR2 YDEGEE. This CDR3 has 15 amino acids. The CDR3 DNA sequence: TGTGCCAGCAGCTCCCGCGGAGCGGCCTACAATGAGCATTTCTTC. Translation gives CASSSRGAAYNEHFF.